The 16 T cell receptor beta chains below come from one sample, sequenced in a study of Ad26.COV2.S vaccination and SARS-CoV-2 variants. Profiled with immunoSEQ multiplex PCR; TCRdb holds only in-frame clones, not every one. The table includes 350,000 to 400,000 clones, 75% to 90% detected once. Treatment here: about 20 received Ad26.COV2.S at low or high dose, single or two shots; 5 received placebo; per-sample allocation not given. Repertoires come from day 63 after the first vaccine or placebo injection. The input for sequencing was peripheral blood, taken in a trial of Ad26.COV2.S vaccine versus placebo. These receptor sequences come from a person aged 18-65 years who received the Ad26.COV2.S COVID-19 vaccine or a placebo.

This chain uses TRBV28 with TRBJ1-2; no firm D call. There are 14 residues in the CDR3. Germline V gives CDR1 MDHEN, CDR2 SYDVKM. Trimming removed 2 bases from V and 0 bases from J, with 7 bases in between. The CDR3 loop is CASSLETPNYGYTF. CDR3 in DNA: TGTGCCAGCAGTTTAGAGACACCTAACTATGGCTACACCTTC.

The V gene is TRBV15, the J gene TRBJ1-1, with 8 bases that match TRBD1. The CDR3 runs to 13 residues. The germline V gene encodes CDR1 LNHNV and CDR2 YYDKDF (reference sequence). The trim removed 6 bases at V and 8 bases at J, leaving 8 bases unmatched. The CDR3 coding sequence is TGTGCCACCAGGGAGCAGGGGGCAAGCGAAGCTTTCTTT. As protein: CATREQGASEAFF.

The chain couples TRBV5-8 to TRBJ2-3; TRBD2 is a possible D gene (5 bases). Germline loops: CDR1 SGHTS, CDR2 YDEGEE. Trimming removed 4 bases at V and 1 base at J, with 10 bases between. CDR3 length: 14 residues. The CDR3 is CASSRYSGTDTQYF. The CDR3 DNA reads as TGTGCCAGCAGCAGGTATAGCGGCACAGATACGCAGTATTTT.

This sequence joins TRBV6-5 and TRBJ1-6, with 7 bases that match TRBD1. This CDR3 comprises 14 residues. V was pared by 6 bases and J by 8 bases, with 7 bases of the junction left unmatched. Per the germline V gene, CDR1 is MNHEY and CDR2 is SVGAGI. The CDR3 loop reads CASSLQGRDSPLHF. The CDR3 DNA is TGTGCCAGCAGCTTACAGGGGAGAGATTCACCCCTCCACTTT.

The rearrangement links TRBV7-3 to TRBJ2-3, with no clear D. From germline, CDR1 is SGHTA and CDR2 FQGTGA. Trimming cost V 2 bases and J 4 bases, with 10 bases left between them. The CDR3 loop spans 14 amino acids. CDR3: CASSLGSAADTQYF. The CDR3 region has the DNA TGTGCCAGCAGCTTAGGCTCGGCGGCAGATACGCAGTATTTT.

The rearrangement uses TRBV4-1 and TRBJ2-1, with a tentative D call TRBD2 (7 bases). V lost 0 bases and J 0 bases, leaving 15 bases between the germline ends. This CDR3 region has 18 residues. The germline V gene encodes CDR1 MGHRA and CDR2 YSYEKL. The CDR3 protein is CASSQEGGVVGSYNEQFF. Here the CDR3 DNA reads TGCGCCAGCAGCCAAGAAGGGGGGGTCGTGGGCTCCTACAATGAGCAGTTCTTC.

This chain links TRBV6-1 with TRBJ2-7; D may be TRBD2 (6 bases). The CDR3 is 15 residues long. V shed 0 bases and J shed 4 bases, with 13 bases lying between them. CDR1 and CDR2 from the germline V gene are MNHNS and SASEGT. The CDR3 is CASSEARRVGYEQYF. CDR3 bases: TGTGCCAGCAGTGAAGCGCGGAGGGTTGGGTACGAGCAGTACTTC.

The chain employs TRBV19 and TRBJ2-7, with TRBD2 identical over 13 bases. CDR1 LNHDA and CDR2 SQIVND come from the germline V gene (reference sequence). The CDR3 length is 14 residues. V lost 8 bases to trimming and J lost 0 bases; unmatched junction nucleotides: 1. CDR3 coding DNA: TGTGCCAGTCGGACTAGCGGGGGCTCCTACGAGCAGTACTTC. Residues: CASRTSGGSYEQYF.

The chain joins TRBV5-1 to TRBJ2-3; D possibly corresponds to TRBD2 (5 bases). This CDR3 contains 15 residues. V gave up 1 base and J gave up 4 bases, with 13 bases separating them. The germline V gene encodes CDR1 SGHRS and CDR2 YFSETQ. DNA of the CDR3: TGCGCCAGCAGCTTGTCCCCACTAGGACCAGATACGCAGTATTTT. It specifies CASSLSPLGPDTQYF.

A single count supports this clone. This rearrangement joins TRBV6-1 to TRBJ1-5; D call uncertain. V lost 2 bases, J lost 0 bases, and 14 bases lay in between. CDR3 length: 17 amino acids. The germline CDR1 and CDR2 sequences are MNHNS and SASEGT. The CDR3 coding sequence is TGTGCCAGCAGTGAATTCACGGGTCTCTATAGCAATCAGCCCCAGCATTTT. Amino acids: CASSEFTGLYSNQPQHF.

CDR3 region: CASSGGTGKMMNTEAFF. The CDR3 DNA follows: TGTGCCAGCAGTGGGGGAACAGGGAAAATGATGAACACTGAAGCTTTCTTT. The chain couples TRBV2 to TRBJ1-1; tentatively, D is TRBD1 (6 bases). With 4 bases removed from V and 0 bases from J, the gap between germline ends came to 18 bases. Germline V gives CDR1 SNHLY, CDR2 FYNNEI. This CDR3 is 17 amino acids long. Variable domain in full (rest from reference TRBV2 and TRBJ1-1): EPEVTQTPSHQVTQMGQEVILRCVPISNHLYFYWYRQILGQKVEFLVSFYNNEISEKSEIFDDQFSVERPDGSNFTLKIRSTKLEDSAMYFCASSGGTGKMMNTEAFFGQGTRLTVV.

This clone was detected once. The rearrangement uses TRBV7-9 and TRBJ2-2; unclear D gene. The CDR3 runs to 14 residues. Germline assignment: CDR1 SEHNR and CDR2 FQNEAQ (reference sequence). Trimming shortened V by 1 base and J by 6 bases, and 9 bases separated the two germline ends. CDR3 nucleotides: TGTGCCAGCAGCTTAGAGGGCTCTTCCGGGGAGCTGTTTTTT. Protein sequence: CASSLEGSSGELFF.

This clone has a handful of counts. The chain joins TRBV7-2 to TRBJ2-7, with 8 bases aligning to TRBD2. Germline V CDR1 and CDR2: SGHTA, FQGNSA. The CDR3 sequence is 14 residues long. Losses at the gene ends were 1 base for V and 2 bases for J; bases not matched to a gene: 1. The CDR3 DNA is TGTGCCAGCAGCTTAGAACTAGCGGCCTACGAGCAGTACTTC. Translated: CASSLELAAYEQYF.

The rearrangement links TRBV30 to TRBJ1-5; D gene uncertain. V lost 3 bases, J lost 3 bases, and 9 bases lay in between. The CDR3 covers 13 residues. Germline values: CDR1 GTSNPN, CDR2 SVGIG (reference sequence). The CDR3 spells CAWRRENNQPQHF. In DNA, the CDR3 is TGTGCCTGGAGACGCGAGAACAATCAGCCCCAGCATTTT.

The chain links TRBV7-9 to TRBJ2-1; either TRBD1 or TRBD2 may supply D (7 bases each). The ends were cut back, 5 bases at V and 7 bases at J, with 21 bases in the middle. Per germline, CDR1 SEHNR and CDR2 FQNEAQ (reference sequence). The CDR3 has 16 amino acids. In nucleotides, the CDR3 is TGTGCCAGCAGCGCCCGGACAGGAGGACTAGAGAATGAGCAGTTCTTC. Residues: CASSARTGGLENEQFF.

J is TRBJ1-3 and V is TRBV6-5; the D gene is possibly TRBD1 (5 bases). Trimming took 5 bases from V and 4 from J, leaving 12 bases between them. The CDR3 consists of 14 residues. Germline values: CDR1 MNHEY, CDR2 SVGAGI. CDR3 region: CASSKDISGNTIYF. The CDR3 nucleotides are TGTGCCAGCAGTAAGGACATATCCGGAAACACCATATATTTT.